This TCR beta chain was recovered during a study of identical twins. Whole-study results and caveats: Memory repertoires lacked the insertion deficit that abundant cord blood beta clonotypes showed.

After template switching added a universal primer site, the resulting cDNA carried unique molecular identifiers. TCRdb re-called the 5' RACE reads with MiXCR, one entry per CDR3 protein. The data contain 700,000 or so distinct CDR3 sequences, under 9% of them singletons. Trimming cost V 2 bases and J 5 bases, with 19 bases left between them. The germline gives CDR1 KGHSH, CDR2 LQKENI. The CDR3 spans 17 residues. In its sample, this clonotype was seen a few times. Its antigen is not identified. The same specimen was also included in a second study, on yellow fever vaccine responses in identical twins.

This chain links TRBV18 with TRBJ2-1, with no clear D. Specimen: PBMCs. This clonotype was sampled from a young woman in good health. The CDR3 region is CASSPKPGSAEDNEQFF. For the CDR3, the DNA is TGTGCCAGCTCACCAAAACCCGGGTCGGCAGAGGACAATGAGCAGTTCTTC. Drawing the rest from reference TRBV18 and TRBJ2-1, the complete variable domain is NAGVMQNPRHLVRRRGQEARLRCSPMKGHSHVYWYRQLPEEGLKFMVYLQKENIIDESGMPKERFSAEFPKEGPSILRIQQVVRGDSAAYFCASSPKPGSAEDNEQFFGPGTRLTVL.